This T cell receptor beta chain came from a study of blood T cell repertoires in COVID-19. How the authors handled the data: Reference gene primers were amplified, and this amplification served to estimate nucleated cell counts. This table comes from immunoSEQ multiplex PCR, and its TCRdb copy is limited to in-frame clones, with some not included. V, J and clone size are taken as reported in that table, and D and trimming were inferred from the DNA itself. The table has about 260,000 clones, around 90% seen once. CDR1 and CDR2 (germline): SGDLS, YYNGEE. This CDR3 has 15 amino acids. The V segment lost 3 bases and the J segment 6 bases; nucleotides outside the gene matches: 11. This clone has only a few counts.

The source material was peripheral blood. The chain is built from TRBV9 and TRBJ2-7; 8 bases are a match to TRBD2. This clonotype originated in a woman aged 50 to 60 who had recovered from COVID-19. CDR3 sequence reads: CASSAGLASGGEQYF. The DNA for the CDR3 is TGTGCCAGCAGCGCCGGACTAGCAAGTGGAGGCGAGCAGTACTTC. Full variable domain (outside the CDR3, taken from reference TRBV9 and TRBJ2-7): DSGVTQTPKHLITATGQRVTLRCSPRSGDLSVYWYQQSLDQGLQFLIQYYNGEERAKGNILERFSAQQFPDLHSELNLSSLELGDSALYFCASSAGLASGGEQYFGPGTRLTVT.